This TCR beta chain appears in the sequencing data of a study of PD-1 blockade in mismatch repair-deficient tumors (dated by TCRdb to 2016 to 2017). Context from the whole study: Between late 2013 and late 2016, more than 75 consecutive patients with 11 to 13 mismatch repair-deficient cancer types, all previously treated and progressing, were enrolled in the trial. Tumor-associated T cell clones were tracked in the peripheral blood of patients responding to PD-1 blockade by deep sequencing of TCR CDR3 regions. Study-level results and caveats: After pembrolizumab, tumor-resident clones, which were often undetectable in blood before treatment, expanded rapidly and then contracted, generally ahead of radiologic responses.

Mismatch repair deficiency was established in every enrolled patient by polymerase chain reaction or immunohistochemistry. TCR sequencing was carried out for a few patients who responded to pembrolizumab therapy. Pembrolizumab PD-1 blockade was prospectively tested in advanced mismatch repair-deficient cancers, regardless of tissue of origin, in the phase II trial. Serial peripheral blood T cell samples were collected before and at multiple times after starting PD-1 blockade. The timing of each blood sample was reported as weeks after the first dose of pembrolizumab. The library was obtained by the immunoSEQ multiplex PCR assay. Imported from immuneACCESS, the table was reduced by TCRdb to in-frame sequences with V and J called. These copies leave out some clones; in studies compared against another copy, an unresolved V gene accounts for under half, and the cause of the remainder is not known. Across this sample there are some 70,000 clones, with around 73% seen only once. 5% to 6.5% of the sample rests with the top ten.

To note about this clone: Its specific antigen is unknown. The sample holds no much larger clone one base away, and base qualities are not on file.

The V end loses 0 bases and the J end loses 0 bases, and a stretch of 12 bases separates them. From the germline V gene, CDR1 is SGDLS and CDR2 is YYNGEE. The CDR3 runs 17 residues from the cysteine to the phenylalanine. This entry keeps only the CDR3 DNA: 51 bases, framed from base 1. Here the chain combines TRBV9 and TRBJ1-4; the D segment could be TRBD1, given 5 matching bases. This specimen was peripheral blood, taken 2 weeks after starting pembrolizumab. The sequence was collected from an adult with mismatch repair-deficient cancer. The nucleotide sequence reads TGTGCCAGCAGCGTAGGCCGTGGGGGTTCAACTAATGAAAAACTGTTTTTT. It encodes CASSVGRGGSTNEKLFF.